The sample holds a few counts of the clone carrying this T cell receptor (beta chain). Its antigen remains unidentified. This record belongs to a study of post-analysis software for immune sequencing data. General study findings and limits: Five TRBV segments, including TRBV5-6, TRBV5-1 and TRBV20-1, were more frequent in patients than controls. F measure clustering grouped samples strongly by preparation batch.

Germline V gene lookup returns CDR1 MNHEY and CDR2 SVGAGI. The CDR3 contains 16 residues. With 0 bases removed from V and 2 bases from J, the gap between germline ends came to 13 bases. Unique molecular identifiers were carried by the TCR beta cDNA libraries. With about 1 to 11 million T cells as the source, approximately 500,000 cDNA molecules resulted. TCRdb reprocessed the PCR reads with MiXCR, giving one entry per CDR3 protein. The table shows about 400,000 distinct CDR3 sequences, with about a third occurring only once. The chain is built from TRBV6-5 and TRBJ2-5; D ambiguous. The sequence was obtained from a girl aged 5-17 years with multiple sclerosis. Sequencing was carried out using blood. The CDR3 loop is CASSYSARPPQETQYF. Written as DNA, the CDR3 is TGTGCCAGCAGTTACTCTGCCAGGCCGCCTCAAGAGACCCAGTACTTC.